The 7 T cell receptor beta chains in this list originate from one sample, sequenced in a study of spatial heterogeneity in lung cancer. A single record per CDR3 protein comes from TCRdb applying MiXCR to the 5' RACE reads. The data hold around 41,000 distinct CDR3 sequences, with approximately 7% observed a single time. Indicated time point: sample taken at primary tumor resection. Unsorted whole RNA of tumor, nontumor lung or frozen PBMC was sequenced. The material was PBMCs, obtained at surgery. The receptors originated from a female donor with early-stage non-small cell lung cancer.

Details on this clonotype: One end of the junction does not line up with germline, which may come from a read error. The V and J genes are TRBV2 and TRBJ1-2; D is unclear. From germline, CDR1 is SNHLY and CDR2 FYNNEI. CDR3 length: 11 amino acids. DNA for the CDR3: TGTGCCAGCAGTCAAGCGGCGGGCTACACCTTC. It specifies CASSQAAGYTF.

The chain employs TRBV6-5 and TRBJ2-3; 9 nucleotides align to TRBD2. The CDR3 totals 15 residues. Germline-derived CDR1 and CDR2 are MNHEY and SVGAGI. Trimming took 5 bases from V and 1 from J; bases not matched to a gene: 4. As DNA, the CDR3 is TGTGCCAGCAGTCCGCGGGGGGGGCGCACAGATACGCAGTATTTT. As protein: CASSPRGGRTDTQYF.

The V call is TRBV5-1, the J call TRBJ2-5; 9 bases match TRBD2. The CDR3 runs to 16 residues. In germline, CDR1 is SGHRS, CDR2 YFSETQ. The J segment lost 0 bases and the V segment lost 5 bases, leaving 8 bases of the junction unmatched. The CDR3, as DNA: TGCGCCAGCAGTCCTAGCGGGGTCGGGTACCAAGAGACCCAGTACTTC. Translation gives CASSPSGVGYQETQYF.

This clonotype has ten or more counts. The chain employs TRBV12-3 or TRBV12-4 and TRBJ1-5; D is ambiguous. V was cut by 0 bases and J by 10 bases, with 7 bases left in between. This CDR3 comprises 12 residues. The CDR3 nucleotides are TGTGCCAGCAGTTTAGCTGGAGTTCCCCAGCATTTT. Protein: CASSLAGVPQHF.

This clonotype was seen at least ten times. The CDR3 coding sequence is TGTGCCATCAGTGAGTCTCAAGGGAGAGCAGATACGCAGTATTTT. It yields the protein CAISESQGRADTQYF. This rearrangement joins TRBV10-3 to TRBJ2-3, with a tentative D call TRBD2 (5 bases). Per germline, CDR1 ENHRY and CDR2 SYGVKD. This CDR3 spans 15 amino acids. The V and J ends lost 0 bases and 4 bases respectively, with 11 bases between them.

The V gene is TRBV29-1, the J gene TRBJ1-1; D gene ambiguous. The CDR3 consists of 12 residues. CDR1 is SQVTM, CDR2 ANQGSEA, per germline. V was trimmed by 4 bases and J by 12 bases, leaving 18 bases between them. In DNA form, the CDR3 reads TGCAGCGTTGGGGATACTCGGATCGAAACTTTCTTT. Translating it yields CSVGDTRIETFF.

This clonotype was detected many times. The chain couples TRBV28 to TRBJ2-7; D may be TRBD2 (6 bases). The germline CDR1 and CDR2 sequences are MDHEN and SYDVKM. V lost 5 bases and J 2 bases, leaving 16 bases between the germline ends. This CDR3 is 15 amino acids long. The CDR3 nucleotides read TGTGCCAGCAGTCCTGCGGGGCAGGTGGCCTACGAGCAGTACTTC. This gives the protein CASSPAGQVAYEQYF.